The clone carrying this T cell receptor (beta chain) was seen repeatedly, ten times or more. Its antigen is as yet unknown. The CDR3 totals 14 residues. V was pared by 7 bases and J by 9 bases, with 19 bases between. Each TCR beta library was made by quantitative 5'-RACE that incorporated molecular barcodes. TCRdb re-derived calls from the 5' RACE reads in MiXCR, one entry per CDR3 protein. The profile covers some 150,000 distinct CDR3 sequences, with 11% appearing a single time and around 4.1% taken by the ten largest. This entry comes from a study of CD8 T cells in ankylosing spondylitis. General study findings and limits: With a CD8+ phenotype, disease-linked clones were relatively rare in peripheral blood. Ankylosing spondylitis blood seemed to carry a telltale TCR beta motif made of several highly homologous variants. Both synovial fluid and blood in reactive arthritis had previously been reported to carry some motif variants.

Sequencing was carried out using blood, either unsorted or a sorted T cell fraction (not recorded which). V gene TRBV12-3 or TRBV12-4 combines with J gene TRBJ2-1, with D perhaps TRBD1 (5 bases). The clonotype was recovered from a female donor with ankylosing spondylitis or in good health (not recorded which). The CDR3 DNA sequence: TGTGCCAGCAACTTGAGGTTTGGGGCTAGTGAGCAGTTCTTC. Its translation: CASNLRFGASEQFF.